This T cell receptor beta chain was documented in a study of OX40 agonist ivuxolimab in advanced cancers. The overall study: Patients with hepatocellular carcinoma, melanoma, renal cell or head and neck cancer made up the dose-escalation patients.

Study-wide results and limits: In general, CD8+ T cells held more expanded clones than CD4+ did, on average.

Method: immunoSEQ multiplex PCR; TCRdb's copy keeps in-frame clones and lacks some. The sample carries 40,000 or so clones, 70% to 80% recorded once. Regarding this clone: The antigen remains unidentified.

The specimen was CD4+ or CD8+ T cells sorted from blood, collected in a trial of the OX40 agonist ivuxolimab. The receptor was derived from an adult with an advanced solid tumor such as melanoma, head and neck, liver or kidney cancer.

This chain's CDR3 is CASSATGGGNTIYF. DNA of the CDR3: TGTGCCAGCAGCGCAACAGGGGGAGGAAACACCATATATTTT. The chain carries TRBV7-9 and TRBJ1-3; 8 bases map to TRBD1. Germline CDR1 is SEHNR and CDR2 is FQNEAQ (reference sequence). V gave up 5 bases and J gave up 4 bases; unmatched junction bases: 4. The CDR3 is 14 amino acids.